These 8 T cell receptor beta chains share one sample of origin, sequenced in a study of a mutant IDH1 vaccine in newly diagnosed glioma. TCRdb's copy holds only in-frame clones and misses some; the assay was immunoSEQ multiplex PCR. The sample yields about 52,000 clones, around nine tenths seen once. Described time point: week 11, during vaccination. Doses of 300 ug of mutant IDH1 20-mer peptide were given with topical imiquimod. The antigens these receptors bind are not known. This specimen was PBMCs, taken from a glioma patient whose treatment included an IDH1 peptide vaccine. The receptor source for this set is a man between 45 and 60 years old with glioma.

This chain connects TRBV6-1 to TRBJ2-4, with D unresolved. The CDR3 sequence is 14 residues long. The V gene's germline CDR1 is MNHNS and CDR2 SASEGT. V lost 2 bases, J lost 0 bases, and 5 bases lay in between. CDR3 sequence: CASSEFLAKNIQYF. Here the CDR3 DNA reads TGTGCCAGCAGTGAATTTCTAGCCAAAAACATTCAGTACTTC.

This clone appeared once. Written as DNA, the CDR3 is TGTGCCAGCAGCGTCGGGACATCCAGTAACTATGGCTACACCTTC. Translated, it gives CASSVGTSSNYGYTF. This chain uses TRBV9 with TRBJ1-2; perhaps TRBD1 as D (6 bases). CDR3 length: 15 amino acids. V was shortened by 2 bases and J by 1 base, with 12 bases between the two germline ends. Germline V gives CDR1 SGDLS, CDR2 YYNGEE.

V usage is TRBV25-1 and J usage is TRBJ2-7; D unresolved. Germline lookup yields CDR1 MGHDK and CDR2 SYGVNS. V was cut by 8 bases and J by 5 bases, with 10 bases left in between. The CDR3 spans 11 residues. For the CDR3, the DNA is TGTGCCAGCTCAAGGGTCCACGAGCAGTACTTC. It translates to CASSRVHEQYF.

The gene calls are TRBV7-2 and TRBJ2-3, with TRBD1 identical over 11 bases. This CDR3 comprises 15 residues. V was clipped by 6 bases and J by 2 bases; unmatched bases: 4. Germline V CDR1 and CDR2: SGHTA, FQGNSA. CDR3 coding DNA: TGTGCCAGCAGGGGGACAGGGGGATTCACAGATACGCAGTATTTT. As protein: CASRGTGGFTDTQYF.

A single count supports this clone. The chain is built from TRBV28 and TRBJ1-1; TRBD1 might be the D (6 bases). Germline CDR1 reads MDHEN; CDR2 reads SYDVKM. V was cut by 3 bases and J by 5 bases, with 16 bases left in between. This CDR3 is 15 amino acids long. This chain's CDR3 is CASSFLGGRRTEAFF. CDR3 DNA: TGTGCCAGCAGTTTCTTGGGGGGGCGGAGGACTGAAGCTTTCTTT.

This clone was detected once. The chain recombines TRBV4-1 with TRBJ2-2; D possibly corresponds to TRBD2 (6 bases). This CDR3 has 15 amino acids. Germline V gives CDR1 MGHRA, CDR2 YSYEKL. Trimming removed 5 bases at V and 8 bases at J, with 18 bases between. CDR3 nucleotide sequence: TGCGCCAGCAGCTCTGAGGAGGGCCCCAGGGGGGAGCTGTTTTTT. It is translated as CASSSEEGPRGELFF.

The chain recombines TRBV27 with TRBJ2-7; D possibly corresponds to TRBD2 (6 bases). The germline gives CDR1 MNHEY, CDR2 SMNVEV (reference sequence). V was trimmed by 6 bases and J by 4 bases, leaving 22 bases between them. The CDR3 covers 16 residues. The CDR3 protein is CASRPQPGLLKYEQYF. The CDR3 region has the DNA TGTGCCAGCAGACCACAACCGGGACTTCTAAAATACGAGCAGTACTTC.

The rearrangement joins TRBV7-9 to TRBJ1-4; 9 bases align to TRBD1. V was clipped by 5 bases and J by 2 bases; unmatched bases: 9. Germline CDR1 reads SEHNR; CDR2 reads FQNEAQ (reference sequence). The CDR3 is 17 residues long. The CDR3 spells CASSPRTGVSTNEKLFF. The CDR3 nucleotides are TGTGCCAGCAGCCCGCGGACAGGGGTATCGACTAATGAAAAACTGTTTTTT. Looking up the rest from reference TRBV7-9 and TRBJ1-4 gives the full variable domain: DTGVSQNPRHKITKRGQNVTFRCDPISEHNRLYWYRQTLGQGPEFLTYFQNEAQLEKSRLLSDRFSAERPKGSFSTLEIQRTEQGDSAMYLCASSPRTGVSTNEKLFFGSGTQLSVL.